The 19 T cell receptor beta chains reported below all come from one sample, sequenced in a study of glioma-infiltrating T cells. TCR alpha and beta CDR3 regions were amplified from RNA using iRepertoire nested multiplex PCR. TCRdb redid the calling of the multiplex PCR reads with MiXCR, one entry per CDR3 protein. The sample holds roughly 100,000 distinct CDR3 sequences, about 30% seen once. Material for sequencing was glioma tissue, nonneoplastic brain tissue, or PBMCs (not recorded which). The receptors originated from a human donor with low-grade glioma or glioblastoma, undergoing nonglioma brain surgery, or in good health (not recorded which).

This clonotype was seen many times. The chain recombines TRBV20-1 with TRBJ1-2; 9 bases agree with TRBD1. V shed 7 bases, J shed 4 bases, and the junction held 4 bases outside the gene matches. This CDR3 region has 12 residues. Germline assignment: CDR1 DFQATT and CDR2 SNEGSKA (reference sequence). The CDR3 region is CSVETGGYGYTF. The CDR3 DNA reads as TGCAGTGTCGAGACAGGGGGCTATGGCTACACCTTC.

In this sample, this clonotype turned up many times. The chain carries TRBV10-3 and TRBJ1-2, with 7 positions matching TRBD1. The CDR3 spans 12 residues. The V gene's germline CDR1 is ENHRY and CDR2 SYGVKD. The ends lost 6 bases at V and 7 bases at J; junction bases unmatched: 5. Written as DNA, the CDR3 is TGTGCCATCAGGGACAGGTCTGGTGGCTACACCTTC. As protein: CAIRDRSGGYTF.

Of note for this clonotype: This may be a read error, as it is one base from a much larger clone. The chain employs TRBV9 and TRBJ2-4; the D is unclear. Germline CDR1 is SGDLS and CDR2 is YYNGEE. The CDR3 length is 11 residues. The CDR3 here is CASSLSDIKYF. The CDR3 DNA reads TGTGCCAGCAGCTTATCCGACATTAAGTACTTC.

Turning to this clonotype: This may be a read error: a much more frequent sequence differs by one nucleotide. The CDR3, as DNA: TGTGCCAGCAACCCGGACCGACTCTTTAACACTGAAGCTTTCTTT. As protein: CASNPDRLFNTEAFF. This rearrangement joins TRBV5-4 to TRBJ1-1; the D is unclear. Trimming cost V 6 bases and J 2 bases, with 17 bases left between them. This CDR3 is 15 amino acids long. Per germline, CDR1 SGHNT and CDR2 YYREEE (reference sequence).

The chain uses TRBV20-1 and TRBJ2-7; D is unclear. Germline V lookup: CDR1 DFQATT, CDR2 SNEGSKA (reference sequence). Trimming pared 2 bases from V and 5 bases from J, leaving 16 bases between. The CDR3 runs to 14 residues. This CDR3 is CSARPPTGAHEQYF. In DNA, the CDR3 is TGCAGTGCTAGACCACCGACGGGTGCCCACGAGCAGTACTTC.

The chain employs TRBV29-1 and TRBJ1-5; tentative D call: TRBD1 (5 bases). The V gene's germline CDR1 is SQVTM and CDR2 ANQGSEA. This CDR3 spans 13 amino acids. V lost 5 bases and J lost 4, with 12 bases in between. This CDR3 is CSVSGERNQPQHF. The CDR3 DNA is TGCAGCGTTTCGGGGGAGAGGAATCAGCCCCAGCATTTT.

As to this clonotype: The junction departs from germline at one end; a sequencing error may be responsible. This sequence joins TRBV6-2 or TRBV6-3 and TRBJ2-1; TRBD2 matches 14 bases. Germline V gives CDR1 MNHEY, CDR2 SVGEGT. The CDR3 runs to 17 residues. The CDR3 sequence: CASGRRLAGGMDNEQLF. DNA for the CDR3: TGTGCCAGCGGCCGACGACTAGCGGGGGGGATGGACAATGAGCAGTTATTC.

As for this clonotype: An end of the junction differs from the germline gene, which may be a read error. V usage is TRBV3-1 and J usage is TRBJ2-7; D gene uncertain. The CDR3 is 15 amino acids. The germline CDR1 and CDR2 sequences are LGHDT and YNNKEL (reference sequence). The CDR3 reads CASSLAPYASYDQYF. CDR3 sequence (DNA): TGTGCCAGCAGCCTCGCCCCTTATGCCTCCTACGATCAGTACTTC.

This clonotype has ten or more counts. This chain uses TRBV7-2 with TRBJ2-3; D ambiguous. From germline, CDR1 is SGHTA and CDR2 FQGNSA. Trimming removed 5 bases at V and 1 base at J, with 7 bases between. This CDR3 is 13 amino acids long. The CDR3 sequence is CASSPYRTDTQYF. In DNA, the CDR3 is TGTGCCAGCAGCCCCTACCGCACAGATACGCAGTATTTT.

A remark on this clonotype: No conserved phenylalanine or tryptophan ends this CDR3, so it is likely a read error. V usage is TRBV6-4 and J usage is TRBJ2-3; 14 nucleotides align to TRBD2. Germline-derived CDR1 and CDR2 are MRHNA and SNTAGT. This CDR3 spans 15 amino acids. CDR3 protein: CASSGTSGGADTQYL. In nucleotides, the CDR3 is TGTGCGTCAAGCGGGACTAGCGGGGGCGCAGATACGCAGTATTTA.

The chain couples TRBV7-9 to TRBJ1-3; 8 nucleotides match TRBD1. Trimming cost V 3 bases and J 4 bases; bases outside gene matches: 2. CDR1 is SEHNR and CDR2 is FQNEAQ in the germline V gene (reference sequence). This CDR3 comprises 14 residues. The CDR3 DNA is TGTGCCAGCAGCTTTTCAGGGGGCGGAAACACCATATATTTT. Translated, it gives CASSFSGGGNTIYF.

This clonotype has a single count. The chain combines TRBV27 with TRBJ2-1; 11 bases match TRBD2. CDR1 and CDR2 (germline): MNHEY, SMNVEV (reference sequence). This CDR3 is built from 14 residues. V shed 3 bases and J 10 bases; nucleotides not matched to a gene: 5. The CDR3 loop is CASSLTASGGEQFF. In nucleotides, the CDR3 is TGTGCCAGCAGTTTGACGGCTAGCGGGGGGGAGCAGTTCTTC.

As concerns this clonotype: This sequence may be a read error, since a much larger clone differs from it by one base. The chain recombines TRBV20-1 with TRBJ2-5, with 11 bases matching TRBD2. Trimming at V came to 5 bases and at J to 6 bases, leaving 11 bases not matched to a gene. CDR1 and CDR2 (germline): DFQATT, SNEGSKA (reference sequence). This CDR3 is 15 amino acids long. The CDR3 sequence: CSAQLSTSGVKTQYF. DNA for the CDR3: TGCAGTGCTCAATTATCGACTAGCGGGGTGAAGACCCAGTACTTC.

Points on this clonotype: A single base separates this from a much larger clone, so it may be a read error. This sequence joins TRBV20-1 and TRBJ1-5; D gene unclear. Germline CDR1 and CDR2: DFQATT and SNEGSKA (reference sequence). The CDR3 totals 15 residues. In nucleotides, the CDR3 is TGCAGTGCCCCGGACCGGAGCGTCGGCAATCAGCCCAAGCATTTT. This encodes CSAPDRSVGNQPKHF.

Ten or more counts support this clonotype. The rearrangement joins TRBV25-1 to TRBJ1-6; D gene uncertain. The CDR3 spans 14 residues. Germline V lookup: CDR1 MGHDK, CDR2 SYGVNS. Between the trimmed V and J ends, which lost 6 bases and 0 bases, there was a span of 6 bases. The DNA for the CDR3 is TGTGCCAGCAGGACGAGCTCCTATAATTCACCCCTCCACTTT. Translated, it gives CASRTSSYNSPLHF.

This clonotype was seen ten or more times. The chain links TRBV15 to TRBJ2-3, with D uncertain. The CDR3 is made up of 14 amino acids. V lost 4 bases to trimming and J lost 5 bases, with 13 bases between them. CDR1 is LNHNV and CDR2 is YYDKDF in the germline V gene (reference sequence). The CDR3: CATSTLESRDTQYF. CDR3 sequence (DNA): TGTGCCACCAGCACCCTCGAGTCCCGAGATACGCAGTATTTT.

A few counts support this clonotype. It may be a read error: a sequence one base away is much more abundant. V usage is TRBV6-1 and J usage is TRBJ2-1; 10 bases are a match to TRBD1. Germline V gene data show CDR1 as MNHNS and CDR2 as SASEGT. The V and J ends lost 7 bases and 5 bases, in that order; junction bases with no gene match: 5. This CDR3 contains 14 residues. CDR3 sequence (DNA): TGTGCCAGCACCCAGGACAGGGGGAACAATGAGCAGTTCTTC. This gives the protein CASTQDRGNNEQFF.

This clonotype was detected only a few times. V and J are TRBV19 and TRBJ2-2, with TRBD1 matching 7 bases. V lost 1 base and J lost 3; bases outside the gene matches: 2. Germline V gives CDR1 LNHDA, CDR2 SQIVND (reference sequence). This CDR3 contains 15 residues. CDR3 nucleotides: TGTGCCAGTAGTATAGGGGACAGATACACCGGGGAGCTGTTTTTT. Its translation: CASSIGDRYTGELFF.

This clonotype was seen at least ten times. The chain uses TRBV7-2 and TRBJ2-1, with 9 bases that match TRBD1. CDR3 size: 15 residues. V gave up 5 bases and J gave up 3 bases; unmatched junction bases: 5. Germline CDR1 SGHTA, CDR2 FQGNSA. The CDR3 DNA sequence: TGTGCCAGCAGCGCGGACAGGGGCCTCTACAATGAGCAGTTCTTC. Its protein is CASSADRGLYNEQFF.